A single sample is the source of the 24 T cell receptor beta chains below, sequenced in a study of identical twins. Each CDR3 protein gets one entry after TCRdb re-called the 5' RACE reads with MiXCR. The sample records over 600,000 distinct CDR3 sequences, approximately 22% being singletons. These same data were also listed under a study on T cells expressing NK-cell markers.

Material for sequencing was PBMCs. Receptor source: a woman under 30 in good health.

The chain employs TRBV7-8 and TRBJ2-5; 8 bases are a match to TRBD1. CDR1 and CDR2 from the germline V gene are SGHVS and FQNEAQ. V was clipped by 1 base and J by 1 base; unmatched bases: 14. The CDR3 loop spans 19 amino acids. CDR3 coding DNA: TGTGCCAGCAGCTTAGTGGGCCAGGGGGCAAGTTATGGCCAAGAGACCCAGTACTTC. Encoded protein: CASSLVGQGASYGQETQYF.

This clonotype showed up just a few times. This chain joins TRBV20-1 and TRBJ1-5; D not resolved. V lost 6 bases, J lost 3 bases, and 15 bases lay in between. The CDR3 covers 14 residues. Germline lookup yields CDR1 DFQATT and CDR2 SNEGSKA (reference sequence). The CDR3 sequence: CSAVGGVTNQPQHF. The CDR3 DNA is TGCAGTGCGGTTGGCGGGGTTACCAATCAGCCCCAGCATTTT.

The J gene is TRBJ2-7, the V gene TRBV12-3 or TRBV12-4; maybe TRBD1 (6 bases). The germline V and J ends were trimmed by 1 base and 0 bases, with 10 bases remaining between them. The CDR3 consists of 15 residues. The CDR3 loop is CASSLGTVSSYEQYF. The CDR3 bases are TGTGCCAGCAGTTTAGGGACAGTGAGCTCCTACGAGCAGTACTTC.

This chain connects TRBV6-1 to TRBJ2-1; possible D gene TRBD1, 5 bases. The germline gives CDR1 MNHNS, CDR2 SASEGT. Trimming took 7 bases from V and 4 from J, leaving 14 bases between them. This CDR3 has 14 amino acids. The CDR3 spells CASKGPIRYNEQFF. CDR3 nucleotides: TGTGCCAGCAAGGGGCCCATACGGTACAATGAGCAGTTCTTC.

This clonotype has only a few counts. This chain uses TRBV7-3 with TRBJ1-6, with a possible D match to TRBD1 (5 bases). The V gene's germline CDR1 is SGHTA and CDR2 FQGTGA. The CDR3 is 15 residues long. V lost 2 bases to trimming and J lost 8 bases, with 13 bases between them. The CDR3 DNA reads TGTGCCAGCAGCTTAGCGGGGACGTGGGATTCACCCCTCCACTTT. Protein sequence: CASSLAGTWDSPLHF. Complete variable domain (other parts from reference TRBV7-3 and TRBJ1-6): GAGVSQTPSNKVTEKGKYVELRCDPISGHTALYWYRQSLGQGPEFLIYFQGTGAADDSGLPNDRFFAVRPEGSVSTLKIQRTERGDSAVYLCASSLAGTWDSPLHFGNGTRLTVT.

V usage is TRBV10-2 and J usage is TRBJ2-1; 15 positions agree with TRBD2. V dropped 3 bases and J dropped 14; count of bases not matched to a gene: 2. The CDR3 runs 13 residues. Germline CDR1 reads WSHSY; CDR2 reads SAAADI. DNA for the CDR3: TGCGCCAGCAGTGAAGGGACTAGCGGGAGGAAGTTCTTC. Translation gives CASSEGTSGRKFF.

This clonotype was seen only a few times. The V gene is TRBV2, the J gene TRBJ2-4; D assignment may be TRBD1 or TRBD2 (5 bases each). The CDR3 runs to 14 residues. Trimming took off 8 bases at V and 3 bases at J, with 14 bases between the two ends. CDR1 is SNHLY and CDR2 is FYNNEI in the germline V gene. The CDR3 loop reads CASWGRGVKNIQYF. DNA of the CDR3: TGTGCCAGCTGGGGAAGGGGAGTCAAAAACATTCAGTACTTC.

The chain employs TRBV12-3 or TRBV12-4 and TRBJ2-5, with unresolved D. The CDR3 loop spans 14 amino acids. V lost 8 bases and J 0 bases, leaving 13 bases between the germline ends. The CDR3 is CASSQSADQETQYF. The CDR3 DNA is TGTGCCAGCTCACAGTCGGCCGACCAAGAGACCCAGTACTTC.

The CDR3 protein is CASRLQGVETQYF. The CDR3 nucleotides are TGTGCCAGCAGACTTCAGGGTGTGGAGACCCAGTACTTC. The chain couples TRBV7-2 to TRBJ2-5; D might be TRBD1 (5 bases). Germline lookup yields CDR1 SGHTA and CDR2 FQGNSA. V lost 6 bases and J lost 5, with 13 bases in between. This CDR3 contains 13 residues.

This clonotype was seen at least ten times. The chain links TRBV20-1 to TRBJ2-7; D gene uncertain. Per germline, CDR1 DFQATT and CDR2 SNEGSKA (reference sequence). The CDR3 has 11 amino acids. V lost 3 bases and J 3 bases, leaving 6 bases between the germline ends. CDR3 nucleotides: TGCAGTGCTAGGGTCGACTACGAGCAGTACTTC. Translated, it gives CSARVDYEQYF.

This clonotype came up once. The chain has TRBV5-1 and TRBJ2-1, with D uncertain. Germline CDR1 reads SGHRS; CDR2 reads YFSETQ. The ends were cut back, 1 base at V and 7 bases at J, with 9 bases in the middle. The CDR3 covers 13 residues. Here the CDR3 DNA reads TGCGCCAGCAGCTTGAGTCTGGATAATGAGCAGTTCTTC. It yields the protein CASSLSLDNEQFF.

The chain carries TRBV20-1 and TRBJ2-3, with 9 bases identical to TRBD2. The ends lost 7 bases at V and 3 bases at J; junction bases unmatched: 5. Germline V gives CDR1 DFQATT, CDR2 SNEGSKA (reference sequence). This CDR3 is 13 amino acids long. CDR3 residues: CSVPGLATDTQYF. The CDR3 nucleotides are TGCAGTGTACCGGGACTAGCAACAGATACGCAGTATTTT.

This clonotype appeared a few times. The rearrangement joins TRBV7-2 to TRBJ2-7, with 8 bases aligning to TRBD1. This CDR3 has 14 amino acids. J gave up 4 bases and V 0 bases, and 2 bases lay outside the gene matches. The germline gives CDR1 SGHTA, CDR2 FQGNSA. The CDR3 loop reads CASSLATGVYEQYF. As DNA, the CDR3 is TGTGCCAGCAGCTTAGCGACAGGGGTATACGAGCAGTACTTC.

This clonotype has a handful of counts. The J gene is TRBJ2-1, the V gene TRBV6-4; D is uncertain. This CDR3 spans 14 amino acids. Germline V lookup: CDR1 MRHNA, CDR2 SNTAGT. Trimming shortened V by 5 bases and J by 7 bases, and 15 bases separated the two germline ends. For the CDR3, the DNA is TGTGCCAGCAGTAAAGGGATCACAGTGAATGAGCAGTTCTTC. This sequence encodes CASSKGITVNEQFF.

This clonotype was seen more than once but under ten times. The chain joins TRBV10-2 to TRBJ1-6; TRBD1 might be the D (6 bases). Per the germline V gene, CDR1 is WSHSY and CDR2 is SAAADI. The length of the CDR3 is 14 residues. V was trimmed by 5 bases and J by 10 bases, leaving 15 bases between them. The CDR3 DNA reads as TGCGCCAGCAGTACAGGGTTTGTTGGCTCACCCCTCCACTTT. This codes for CASSTGFVGSPLHF.

This sequence joins TRBV27 and TRBJ2-1; D is perhaps TRBD2 (5 bases). The CDR3 has 15 residues. V lost 5 bases and J 2 bases, leaving 13 bases between the germline ends. Germline V lookup: CDR1 MNHEY, CDR2 SMNVEV (reference sequence). The CDR3 is CASSPLGVTYNEQFF. CDR3 sequence (DNA): TGTGCCAGCAGTCCGCTGGGAGTTACCTACAATGAGCAGTTCTTC.

This clonotype was seen at least ten times. The V and J genes are TRBV20-1 and TRBJ1-2; D perhaps matches TRBD1 (6 bases). The ends were cut back, 0 bases at V and 4 bases at J, with 9 bases in the middle. CDR3 length: 13 residues. Germline V gene lookup returns CDR1 DFQATT and CDR2 SNEGSKA (reference sequence). The CDR3 sequence is CSARDAGVYGYTF. CDR3 coding DNA: TGCAGTGCTAGAGATGCAGGGGTCTATGGCTACACCTTC.

The chain recombines TRBV5-1 with TRBJ2-1, with D possibly being TRBD2 (6 bases). The CDR3 has 14 amino acids. CDR1 and CDR2 (germline): SGHRS, YFSETQ. V lost 6 bases to trimming and J lost 1 base, with 11 bases between them. This chain's CDR3 is CASTGSRSYNEQFF. The CDR3 coding sequence is TGCGCCAGCACCGGGAGTCGTTCCTACAATGAGCAGTTCTTC.

V gene TRBV9 combines with J gene TRBJ2-7; unclear D gene. The CDR3 totals 14 residues. V was shortened by 3 bases and J by 3 bases, with 13 bases between the two germline ends. Germline V lookup: CDR1 SGDLS, CDR2 YYNGEE. The CDR3 is CASSGGGPGYEQYF. The CDR3 DNA follows: TGTGCCAGCAGCGGGGGTGGACCGGGCTACGAGCAGTACTTC. Full variable domain (outside the CDR3, taken from reference TRBV9 and TRBJ2-7): DSGVTQTPKHLITATGQRVTLRCSPRSGDLSVYWYQQSLDQGLQFLIQYYNGEERAKGNILERFSAQQFPDLHSELNLSSLELGDSALYFCASSGGGPGYEQYFGPGTRLTVT.

This clonotype showed up just a few times. The chain links TRBV6-1 to TRBJ2-2; D assignment may be TRBD1 or TRBD2 (5 bases each). This CDR3 contains 14 residues. Germline CDR1 reads MNHNS; CDR2 reads SASEGT. Trimming took off 6 bases at V and 1 base at J, with 9 bases between the two ends. The CDR3 coding sequence is TGTGCCAGCAGCCGGGGCTTGAACACCGGGGAGCTGTTTTTT. It encodes CASSRGLNTGELFF.

The chain joins TRBV6-5 to TRBJ2-7; 7 bases are a match to TRBD2. CDR1 is MNHEY, CDR2 SVGAGI, per germline. This CDR3 is built from 12 residues. The ends lost 8 bases at V and 6 bases at J; junction bases unmatched: 7. CDR3 protein: CASGLGGSEQYF. In DNA form, the CDR3 reads TGTGCCAGCGGTCTAGGCGGGAGCGAGCAGTACTTC.

This clonotype was detected only a few times. This chain uses TRBV20-1 with TRBJ1-4; D uncertain. Germline V CDR1 and CDR2: DFQATT, SNEGSKA (reference sequence). With 5 bases removed from V and 5 bases from J, the gap between germline ends came to 12 bases. CDR3 length: 13 amino acids. CDR3 residues: CSASRAMNEKLFF. For the CDR3, the DNA is TGCAGTGCTTCCCGGGCGATGAATGAAAAACTGTTTTTT.

The rearrangement uses TRBV5-1 and TRBJ2-2; 10 bases fit TRBD1. The CDR3 contains 14 residues. Trimming at V came to 7 bases and at J to 6 bases, leaving 6 bases not matched to a gene. The germline V gene has CDR1 SGHRS and CDR2 YFSETQ. CDR3: CASSGQGDAGELFF. The CDR3 coding sequence is TGCGCCAGCTCTGGACAGGGGGATGCCGGGGAGCTGTTTTTT.

The gene calls are TRBV20-1 and TRBJ2-3; D may be TRBD2 (5 bases). The CDR3 has 14 amino acids. Germline lookup yields CDR1 DFQATT and CDR2 SNEGSKA (reference sequence). The V end was cut by 6 bases, the J end by 2 bases, with 15 bases between. The CDR3 loop reads CSAYRGYVTDTQYF. Written as DNA, the CDR3 is TGCAGTGCCTACCGCGGGTATGTCACAGATACGCAGTATTTT.